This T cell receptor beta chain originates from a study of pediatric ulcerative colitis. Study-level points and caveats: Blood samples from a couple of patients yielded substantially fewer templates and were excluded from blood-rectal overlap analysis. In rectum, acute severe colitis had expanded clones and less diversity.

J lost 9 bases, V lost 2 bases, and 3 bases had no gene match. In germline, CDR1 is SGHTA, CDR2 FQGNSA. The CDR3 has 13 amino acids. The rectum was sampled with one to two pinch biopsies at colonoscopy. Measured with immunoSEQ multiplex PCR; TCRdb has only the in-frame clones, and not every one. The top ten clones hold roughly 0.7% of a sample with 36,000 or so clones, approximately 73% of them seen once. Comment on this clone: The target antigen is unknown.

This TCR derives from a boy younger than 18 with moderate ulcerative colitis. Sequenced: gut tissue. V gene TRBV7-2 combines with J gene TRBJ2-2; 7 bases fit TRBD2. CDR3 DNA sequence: TGTGCCAGCAGCTTATGGGGGGGGAGGGAGCTGTTTTTT. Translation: CASSLWGGRELFF.